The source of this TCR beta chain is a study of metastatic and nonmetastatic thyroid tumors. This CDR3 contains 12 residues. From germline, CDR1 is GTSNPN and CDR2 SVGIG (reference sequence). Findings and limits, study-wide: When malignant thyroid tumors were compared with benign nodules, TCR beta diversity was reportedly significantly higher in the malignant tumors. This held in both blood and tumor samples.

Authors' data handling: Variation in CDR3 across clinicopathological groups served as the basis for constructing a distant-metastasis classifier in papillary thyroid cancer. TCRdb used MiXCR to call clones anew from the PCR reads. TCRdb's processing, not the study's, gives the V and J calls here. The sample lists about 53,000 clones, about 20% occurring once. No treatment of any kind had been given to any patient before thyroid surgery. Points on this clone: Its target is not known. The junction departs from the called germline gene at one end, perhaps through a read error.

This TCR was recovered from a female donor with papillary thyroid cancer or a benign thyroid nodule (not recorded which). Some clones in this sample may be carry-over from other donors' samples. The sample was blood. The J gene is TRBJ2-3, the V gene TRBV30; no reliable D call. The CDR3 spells CAWRSVEDTQYF. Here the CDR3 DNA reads TGTGCCTGGAGGTCTGTCGAAGATACGCAGTATTTC.